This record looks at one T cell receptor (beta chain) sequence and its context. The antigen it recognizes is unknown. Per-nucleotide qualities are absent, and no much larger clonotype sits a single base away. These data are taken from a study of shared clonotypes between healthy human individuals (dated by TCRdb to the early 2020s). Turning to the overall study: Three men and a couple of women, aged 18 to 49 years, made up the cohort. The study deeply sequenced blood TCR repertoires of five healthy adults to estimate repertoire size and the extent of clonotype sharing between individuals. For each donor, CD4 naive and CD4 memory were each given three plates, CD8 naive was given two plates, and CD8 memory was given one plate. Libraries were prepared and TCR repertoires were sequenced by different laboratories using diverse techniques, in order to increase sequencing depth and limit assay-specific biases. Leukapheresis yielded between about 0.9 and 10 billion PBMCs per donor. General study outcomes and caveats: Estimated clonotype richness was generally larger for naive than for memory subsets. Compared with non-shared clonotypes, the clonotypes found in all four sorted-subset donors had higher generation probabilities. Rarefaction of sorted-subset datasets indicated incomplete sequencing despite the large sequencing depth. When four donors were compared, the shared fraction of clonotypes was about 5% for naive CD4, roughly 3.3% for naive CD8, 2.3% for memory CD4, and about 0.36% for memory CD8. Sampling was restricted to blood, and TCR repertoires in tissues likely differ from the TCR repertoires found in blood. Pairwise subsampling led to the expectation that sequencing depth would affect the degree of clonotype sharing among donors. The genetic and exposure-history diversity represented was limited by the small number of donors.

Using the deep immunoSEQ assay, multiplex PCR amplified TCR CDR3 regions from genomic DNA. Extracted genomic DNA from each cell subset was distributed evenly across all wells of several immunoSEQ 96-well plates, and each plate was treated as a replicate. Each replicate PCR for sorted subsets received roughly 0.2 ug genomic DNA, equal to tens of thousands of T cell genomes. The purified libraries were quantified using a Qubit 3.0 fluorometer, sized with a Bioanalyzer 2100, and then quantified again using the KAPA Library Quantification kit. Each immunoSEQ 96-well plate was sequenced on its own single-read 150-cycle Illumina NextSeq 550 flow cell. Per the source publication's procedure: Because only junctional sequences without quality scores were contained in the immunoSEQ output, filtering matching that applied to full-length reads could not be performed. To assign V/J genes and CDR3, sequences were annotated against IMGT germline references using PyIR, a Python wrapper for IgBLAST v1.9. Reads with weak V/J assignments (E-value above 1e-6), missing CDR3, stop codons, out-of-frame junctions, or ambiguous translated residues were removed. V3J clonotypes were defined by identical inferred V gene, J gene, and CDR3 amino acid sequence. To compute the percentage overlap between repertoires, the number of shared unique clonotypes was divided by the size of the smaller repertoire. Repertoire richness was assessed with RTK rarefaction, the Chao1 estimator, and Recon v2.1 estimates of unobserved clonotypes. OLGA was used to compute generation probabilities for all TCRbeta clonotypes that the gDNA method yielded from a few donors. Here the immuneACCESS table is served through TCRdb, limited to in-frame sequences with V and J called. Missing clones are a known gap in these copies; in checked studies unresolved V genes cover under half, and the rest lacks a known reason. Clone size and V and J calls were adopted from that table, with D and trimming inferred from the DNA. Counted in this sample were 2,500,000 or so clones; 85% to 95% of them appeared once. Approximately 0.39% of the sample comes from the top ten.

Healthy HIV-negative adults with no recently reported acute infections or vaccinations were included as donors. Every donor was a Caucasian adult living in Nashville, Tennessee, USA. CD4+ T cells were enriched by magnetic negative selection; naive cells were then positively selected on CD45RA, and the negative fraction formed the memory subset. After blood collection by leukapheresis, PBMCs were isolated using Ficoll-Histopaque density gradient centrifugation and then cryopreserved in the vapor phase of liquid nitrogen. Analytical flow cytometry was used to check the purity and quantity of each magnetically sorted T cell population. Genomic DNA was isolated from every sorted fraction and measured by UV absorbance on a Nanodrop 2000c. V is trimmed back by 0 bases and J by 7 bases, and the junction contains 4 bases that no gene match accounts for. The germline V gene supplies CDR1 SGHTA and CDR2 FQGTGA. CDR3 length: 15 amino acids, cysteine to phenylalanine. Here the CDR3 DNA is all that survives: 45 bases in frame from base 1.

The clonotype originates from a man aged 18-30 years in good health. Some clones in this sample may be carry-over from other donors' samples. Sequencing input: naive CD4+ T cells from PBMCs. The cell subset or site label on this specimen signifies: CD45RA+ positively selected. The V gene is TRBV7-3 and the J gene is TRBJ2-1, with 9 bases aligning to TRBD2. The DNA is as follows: TGTGCCAGCAGCTTAACTAGCGGGAGCCTAAATGAGCAGTTCTTC. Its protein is CASSLTSGSLNEQFF.